This entry features one TCR beta chain sequence. Its specific antigen is unknown. Per-nucleotide qualities are absent, and no much larger clonotype sits a single base away. The CDR3 regions of human TCRbeta chains were analyzed by immunosequencing. For the original study's pipeline: TCRs in the repertoires were matched against a reference library of SARS-CoV-2-specific TCRs that had been generated with the MIRA antigen-specificity platform. Breadth was defined as the fraction of unique TCRs that were SARS-CoV-2-associated. Depth was defined as the fraction of total T cells that were SARS-CoV-2-associated. Using the MIRA data, each spike-specific TCR was assigned both to the spike region to which the TCR was reactive and to a CD4 or CD8 class. Log10-transformed breadth and depth values were compared by one-way ANOVA with Sidak's multiple comparisons tests. Here the immuneACCESS table is served through TCRdb, limited to in-frame sequences with V and J called. Missing clones are a known gap in these copies; in checked studies unresolved V genes cover under half, and the rest lacks a known reason. That table supplies the V and J calls and clone size; D and trimming were determined from the DNA. This sample holds more than 75,000 clones; 85% to 90% were observed only once. The top ten hold about a quarter of the sample.

The data are from a study of T cell responses to AZD1222 COVID-19 vaccine (dated by TCRdb to about 2021). Regarding the study in general: AZD1222 recipients given second doses at about 4 weeks or at about 12 weeks were pooled, since spike-specific TCR depth and breadth were not found to differ between the two schedules. A total of more than 230 trial participants underwent TCR sequencing, of whom some 210 received two doses of AZD1222 and about 26 received two doses of the MenACWY control vaccine. Trial participants were enrolled by age into subgroups of 18-55, 56-69 and 70-plus years, and 148, 28 and 57 TCR-sequenced participants, respectively, were included in these subgroups. Overall study outcomes, separate from this receptor: Conclusions about previously exposed vaccinees are limited, since just 5 to 7 AZD1222 recipients were seropositive for SARS-CoV-2 at baseline. Most participants were white British and females outnumbered males, and the authors suggested that clonal diversity may have been underestimated. CD4 TCRs associated with the vaccine covered the entire spike protein, and the dominant responses were in regions 160-218 and 743-854. A significant rise in spike-specific TCR breadth and depth was observed after two AZD1222 doses relative to day 0 and relative to MenACWY recipients. Reportedly, almost half of the unique spike-specific TCRs recognized epitopes lying outside the regions that are mutated in the B.1.351 and B.1.1.7 variants. Because no day 14 peak-response samples were available, the repertoires could be characterized only after the peak T cell response. In the small 56-69-year group, the increase in depth fell short of significance, most likely because of low power.

The label giving this sample's time point can be read as: baseline before first vaccination. Vaccinee samples came from UK trials COV001 and COV002, including a single-blind randomized controlled phase 2/3 trial of AZD1222 (ChAdOx1 nCoV-19) in healthy adults. For TCRbeta chain sequencing, PBMC samples were collected from trial participants at day 0 and at day 28 after the second dose. Sequencing used peripheral blood, obtained on day 0 of AZD1222 vaccination. This TCR was sampled from an adult in good health.

The nucleotide sequence reads as follows: TGTGCCTCCGTGGGCAGGGGAACTAATGAAAAACTGTTTTTT. Translated, this gives CASVGRGTNEKLFF. The chain was built from TRBV2 and TRBJ1-4; TRBD1 might be the D gene, on 6 matching bases. The CDR3 spans 14 residues, from the cysteine through the phenylalanine. Just CDR3 DNA is preserved here, 42 bases in frame from base 1. Looking up the germline V gene yields CDR1 SNHLY and CDR2 FYNNEI. Deletion took 11 bases off V and 1 base off J, with a span of 14 bases between the germline ends.